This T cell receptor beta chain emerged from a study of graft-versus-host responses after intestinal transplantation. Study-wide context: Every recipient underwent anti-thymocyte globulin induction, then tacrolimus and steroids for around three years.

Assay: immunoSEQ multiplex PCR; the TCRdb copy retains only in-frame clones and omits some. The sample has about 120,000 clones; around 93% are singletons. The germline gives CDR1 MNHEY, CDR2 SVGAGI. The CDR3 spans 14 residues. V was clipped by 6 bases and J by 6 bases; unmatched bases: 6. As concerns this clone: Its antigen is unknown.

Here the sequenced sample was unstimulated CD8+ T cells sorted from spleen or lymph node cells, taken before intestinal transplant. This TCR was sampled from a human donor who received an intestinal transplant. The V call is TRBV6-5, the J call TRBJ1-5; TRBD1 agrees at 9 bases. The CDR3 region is CASSPGQGSQPQHF. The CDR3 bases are TGTGCCAGCAGCCCGGGACAGGGTAGTCAGCCCCAGCATTTT.